Below are 14 T cell receptor beta chains sequenced from a single sample in a study of cytomegalovirus exposure and HLA in healthy donors. In the PCR, 60 Vbeta and 13 Jbeta primers were used. Profiled with immunoSEQ multiplex PCR; TCRdb holds only in-frame clones, not every one. Here the sample spans 90,000 to 120,000 clones, 82% being singletons. The sample consisted of PBMCs. Receptors were obtained from a man aged 25 to 40 in good health and CMV-seropositive.

This chain connects TRBV19 to TRBJ2-7; D gene uncertain. Germline lookup yields CDR1 LNHDA and CDR2 SQIVND (reference sequence). With 5 bases removed from V and 2 bases from J, the gap between germline ends came to 13 bases. The CDR3 loop spans 14 amino acids. CDR3 loop: CASSHRQATYEQYF. The CDR3 coding sequence is TGTGCCAGTAGTCATAGGCAGGCTACCTACGAGCAGTACTTC.

The chain employs TRBV6-1 and TRBJ2-7, with 9 bases aligning to TRBD1. The trim removed 6 bases at V and 5 bases at J, leaving 8 bases unmatched. The CDR3 sequence is 14 residues long. Germline V gene lookup returns CDR1 MNHNS and CDR2 SASEGT. CDR3 DNA sequence: TGTGCCAGCAGATCCGGGACAGGGCTGAACGAGCAGTACTTC. It specifies CASRSGTGLNEQYF.

The rearrangement links TRBV5-5 to TRBJ2-5; 12 bases are shared with TRBD2. V shed 4 bases, J shed 4 bases, and the junction held 11 bases outside the gene matches. CDR3 length equals 17 residues. CDR1 and CDR2 from the germline V gene are SGHKS and YYEKEE (reference sequence). CDR3 region: CASSPQGGLAGRETQYF. In DNA form, the CDR3 reads TGTGCCAGCAGCCCCCAGGGAGGACTAGCGGGGAGAGAGACCCAGTACTTC. Complete variable domain (other parts from reference TRBV5-5 and TRBJ2-5): DAGVTQSPTHLIKTRGQQVTLRCSPISGHKSVSWYQQVLGQGPQFIFQYYEKEERGRGNFPDRFSARQFPNYSSELNVNALLLGDSALYLCASSPQGGLAGRETQYFGPGTRLLVL.

The chain has TRBV9 and TRBJ1-5; a possible D gene is TRBD1 (6 bases). From germline, CDR1 is SGDLS and CDR2 YYNGEE. With 0 bases removed from V and 7 bases from J, the gap between germline ends came to 14 bases. This CDR3 comprises 15 residues. The CDR3 bases are TGTGCCAGCAGCGTAGGCGGGGGCGGAAGACAGCCCCAGCATTTT. Translated: CASSVGGGGRQPQHF.

This clone came up a few times. J is TRBJ2-5 and V is TRBV5-6; a weak D match, TRBD2 (6 bases). There are 16 residues in the CDR3. CDR1 SGHDT and CDR2 YYEEEE come from the germline V gene. V lost 7 bases to trimming and J lost 5 bases, with 24 bases between them. CDR3 amino acids: CASHSGGQRASETQYF. The CDR3 DNA is TGTGCCAGCCACTCGGGTGGGCAGCGGGCTTCCGAGACCCAGTACTTC.

The chain links TRBV5-4 to TRBJ2-1, with TRBD2 identical over 10 bases. Trimming took 4 bases from V and 7 from J; bases not matched to a gene: 5. The CDR3 is 14 amino acids. Germline-derived CDR1 and CDR2 are SGHNT and YYREEE (reference sequence). CDR3 loop: CASSIRTSGNEQFF. In DNA, the CDR3 is TGTGCCAGCAGCATACGGACTAGCGGAAATGAGCAGTTCTTC.

The chain combines TRBV11-2 with TRBJ1-3, with 8 nucleotides matching TRBD1. The CDR3 is 15 residues long. V was clipped by 4 bases and J by 0 bases; unmatched bases: 2. Germline CDR1 and CDR2: SGHAT and FQNNGV. CDR3 sequence (DNA): TGTGCCAGCAGCTCGGACAGGGCCTCTGGAAACACCATATATTTT. As protein: CASSSDRASGNTIYF.

The CDR3 here is CASSQAPGLASVVEQFF. The CDR3 DNA reads TGCGCCAGCAGCCAAGCCCCGGGACTAGCGAGCGTTGTTGAGCAGTTCTTC. The rearrangement links TRBV4-1 to TRBJ2-1; 10 bases agree with TRBD2. Trimming cost V 1 base and J 9 bases; bases outside gene matches: 12. This CDR3 comprises 17 residues. The germline V gene has CDR1 MGHRA and CDR2 YSYEKL.

V usage is TRBV27 and J usage is TRBJ1-6; 7 bases line up with TRBD1. The CDR3 is made up of 14 amino acids. V shed 5 bases, J shed 13 bases, and the junction held 11 bases outside the gene matches. Germline V gene data show CDR1 as MNHEY and CDR2 as SMNVEV (reference sequence). The CDR3 sequence: CASSPTGTVTPLHF. The DNA of the CDR3 is TGTGCCAGCAGTCCTACCGGGACAGTAACCCCCCTCCACTTT.

The rearrangement joins TRBV5-1 to TRBJ1-3; 9 bases fit TRBD1. The CDR3 is 21 residues long. J gave up 2 bases and V 1 base, and 19 bases lay outside the gene matches. In germline, CDR1 is SGHRS, CDR2 YFSETQ. The CDR3 here is CASSLTRNSDRTGVAGNTIYF. The CDR3 nucleotides are TGCGCCAGCAGCTTGACCAGGAATTCGGACCGGACAGGGGTAGCTGGAAACACCATATATTTT.

This CDR3 is CASSPQGTVYGYTF. The CDR3 nucleotides are TGTGCCAGTAGTCCTCAGGGAACAGTCTATGGCTACACCTTC. The chain combines TRBV19 with TRBJ1-2; maybe TRBD1 (5 bases). The CDR3 covers 14 residues. The V end was cut by 5 bases, the J end by 4 bases, with 14 bases between. The germline gives CDR1 LNHDA, CDR2 SQIVND (reference sequence).

This chain joins TRBV9 and TRBJ1-1; D might be TRBD1 (5 bases). The germline V gene has CDR1 SGDLS and CDR2 YYNGEE. This CDR3 comprises 14 residues. The germline V and J ends were trimmed by 5 bases and 0 bases, with 11 bases remaining between them. DNA of the CDR3: TGTGCCAGCAGACCGGACAAATTGAACACTGAAGCTTTCTTT. Its translation: CASRPDKLNTEAFF. Full variable domain (outside the CDR3, taken from reference TRBV9 and TRBJ1-1): DSGVTQTPKHLITATGQRVTLRCSPRSGDLSVYWYQQSLDQGLQFLIQYYNGEERAKGNILERFSAQQFPDLHSELNLSSLELGDSALYFCASRPDKLNTEAFFGQGTRLTVV.

The chain recombines TRBV7-3 with TRBJ1-2; 8 bases fit TRBD1. The J segment lost 6 bases and the V segment lost 0 bases, leaving 9 bases of the junction unmatched. The CDR3 consists of 16 residues. Germline assignment: CDR1 SGHTA and CDR2 FQGTGA. The CDR3 bases are TGTGCCAGCAGCTTAACCCCAGCAGGGGGCATCAATGGCTACACCTTC. Residues: CASSLTPAGGINGYTF. Based on the CDR3 plus reference TRBV7-3 and TRBJ1-2, the full variable domain is GAGVSQTPSNKVTEKGKYVELRCDPISGHTALYWYRQSLGQGPEFLIYFQGTGAADDSGLPNDRFFAVRPEGSVSTLKIQRTERGDSAVYLCASSLTPAGGINGYTFGSGTRLTVV.

As regards this clone: The junction departs from germline at one end; a sequencing error may be responsible. This chain joins TRBV5-1 and TRBJ2-1; 15 positions match TRBD2. CDR1 is SGHRS and CDR2 is YFSETQ in the germline V gene. This CDR3 spans 15 amino acids. For the CDR3, the DNA is TGCGTCAGCAGCATCGGACTAGCGGGGGGGGATGAGCAGTTCTTC. Protein product: CVSSIGLAGGDEQFF.